The 27 T cell receptor beta chains below were found in one sample sequenced in a study of human T cells and chemical hapten exposure. From the RACE reads, TCRdb called clonotypes with MiXCR, one entry per CDR3 protein. The sample contains 45,000 to 70,000 distinct CDR3 sequences, 9.3% of which appear only once. The time point: patch test 1, 2 weeks after DPC sensitization. As for treatment: therapeutic diphenylcyclopropenone sensitization with weekly scalp DPC. Sample: whole blood, taken in connection with sensitization to the hapten diphenylcyclopropenone (DPC). The origin of the receptors is a woman in her forties with alopecia areata. Some clones in this sample may be carry-over from other donors' samples.

This clonotype was observed a few times. The DNA of the CDR3 is TGCAGCGTTGACCAGGGAGGTGTGGAGACCCAGTACTTC. Translation gives CSVDQGGVETQYF. The chain couples TRBV29-1 to TRBJ2-5; the D gene is possibly TRBD2 (6 bases). V was pared by 3 bases and J by 5 bases, with 13 bases between. The CDR3 length is 13 residues. The germline V gene has CDR1 SQVTM and CDR2 ANQGSEA.

This clonotype was seen at least ten times. The genes are TRBV20-1 and TRBJ1-1; maybe TRBD1 (5 bases). Germline V gives CDR1 DFQATT, CDR2 SNEGSKA (reference sequence). There are 11 residues in the CDR3. Trimming took off 3 bases at V and 6 bases at J, with 8 bases between the two ends. CDR3 DNA: TGCAGTGCTAGCCTAGGGGCTGAAGCTTTCTTT. Residues: CSASLGAEAFF.

This clonotype was counted at least ten times. The chain joins TRBV4-1 to TRBJ1-1; a weak D match, TRBD1 (5 bases). The CDR3 is 15 residues long. Trimming shortened V by 1 base and J by 3 bases, and 12 bases separated the two germline ends. Germline assignment: CDR1 MGHRA and CDR2 YSYEKL. CDR3 sequence: CASSQVGEAYTEAFF. In DNA form, the CDR3 reads TGCGCCAGCAGCCAAGTAGGGGAGGCTTACACTGAAGCTTTCTTT.

As to this clonotype: One base away lies a much larger clone, so this may be a sequencing read error. This chain joins TRBV5-1 and TRBJ1-1; 10 positions agree with TRBD1. This CDR3 is 15 amino acids long. Looked up from germline, CDR1 is SGHRS and CDR2 is YFSETQ. The CDR3 protein is CASSIGTGEYTKAFF. The CDR3, as DNA: TGCGCCAGCAGCATTGGGACAGGGGAGTACACTAAAGCTTTCTTT.

This clonotype was seen a handful of times. V is TRBV24-1 and J is TRBJ1-1; maybe TRBD1 (5 bases). The CDR3 is made up of 15 amino acids. The V gene's germline CDR1 is KGHDR and CDR2 SFDVKD. V shed 3 bases and J shed 2 bases, with 12 bases lying between them. CDR3 residues: CATSDPGPINTEAFF. The CDR3 region has the DNA TGTGCCACCAGTGATCCGGGACCGATAAACACTGAAGCTTTCTTT.

The chain couples TRBV29-1 to TRBJ2-2; perhaps TRBD2 as D (5 bases). Germline lookup yields CDR1 SQVTM and CDR2 ANQGSEA. The CDR3 is 12 amino acids. Trimming removed 3 bases at V and 4 bases at J, with 6 bases between. The CDR3 nucleotides read TGCAGCGTTGATCGGGGCACCGGGGAGCTGTTTTTT. It translates to CSVDRGTGELFF.

This clonotype was recorded many times. V and J are TRBV5-1 and TRBJ1-2; TRBD1 matches at 7 bases. Germline lookup yields CDR1 SGHRS and CDR2 YFSETQ. This CDR3 has 16 residues. The ends lost 4 bases at V and 4 bases at J; junction bases unmatched: 13. CDR3 coding DNA: TGCGCCAGCAGCCCAGAAATAGGGGGCTTCGGCTATGGCTACACCTTC. Encoded protein: CASSPEIGGFGYGYTF. The variable domain in full, with the rest retrieved from reference TRBV5-1 and TRBJ1-2, is KAGVTQTPRYLIKTRGQQVTLSCSPISGHRSVSWYQQTPGQGLQFLFEYFSETQRNKGNFPGRFSGRQFSNSRSEMNVSTLELGDSALYLCASSPEIGGFGYGYTFGSGTRLTVV.

This clonotype came up many times. The V and J genes are TRBV5-4 and TRBJ1-1; no firm D call. The ends were cut back, 0 bases at V and 7 bases at J, with 13 bases in the middle. CDR1 is SGHNT and CDR2 is YYREEE in the germline V gene (reference sequence). This CDR3 spans 14 amino acids. The CDR3 DNA follows: TGTGCCAGCAGCTTGGACATTAGGGCAGGTGAAGCTTTCTTT. It specifies CASSLDIRAGEAFF.

This clonotype was observed at least ten times. This rearrangement joins TRBV20-1 to TRBJ2-7; D might be TRBD1 or TRBD2, each matching 5 bases. The ends were cut back, 1 base at V and 6 bases at J, with 16 bases in the middle. Germline assignment: CDR1 DFQATT and CDR2 SNEGSKA (reference sequence). CDR3 size: 14 residues. CDR3 sequence: CSARVNGDRPEQYF. The CDR3 nucleotides read TGCAGTGCTAGAGTAAATGGGGACCGACCCGAGCAGTACTTC.

At least ten counts were recorded for this clonotype. This chain uses TRBV11-2 with TRBJ1-6, with 10 bases that match TRBD1. CDR1 SGHAT and CDR2 FQNNGV come from the germline V gene. This CDR3 is 16 amino acids long. V was pared by 3 bases and J by 6 bases, with 5 bases of the junction left unmatched. Here the CDR3 reads CASSLGDRGLNSPLHF. The DNA of the CDR3 is TGTGCCAGCAGCTTGGGGGACAGGGGCCTTAATTCACCCCTCCACTTT.

The V call is TRBV10-3, the J call TRBJ1-5; D ambiguous. Deletions cut 0 bases from V and 1 base from J, with 7 bases between. Germline V lookup: CDR1 ENHRY, CDR2 SYGVKD. The CDR3 is made up of 15 amino acids. CDR3 loop: CAISESSGSNQPQHF. As DNA, the CDR3 is TGTGCCATCAGTGAGTCATCAGGAAGCAATCAGCCCCAGCATTTT.

This clonotype was picked up a small number of times. The chain has TRBV18 and TRBJ2-7, with 8 bases fitting TRBD1. Germline V CDR1 and CDR2: KGHSH, LQKENI. Losses at the gene ends were 3 bases for V and 3 bases for J; bases not matched to a gene: 13. The CDR3 loop spans 17 amino acids. This CDR3 reads CASSPYLLRQGHYEQYF. The CDR3 nucleotides are TGTGCCAGCTCACCTTATCTCCTGAGACAGGGGCACTACGAGCAGTACTTC.

This clonotype has just a few counts. The J gene is TRBJ2-1, the V gene TRBV20-1; the D is unclear. The CDR3 is 11 amino acids. Per the germline V gene, CDR1 is DFQATT and CDR2 is SNEGSKA (reference sequence). Trimming stripped 2 bases from V and 3 bases from J, with 2 bases between. The CDR3 loop is CSARRYNEQFF. CDR3 sequence (DNA): TGCAGTGCTAGACGCTACAATGAGCAGTTCTTC.

This clonotype was counted ten times or more. The chain recombines TRBV7-6 with TRBJ1-5; D is possibly TRBD1 (5 bases). Germline loops: CDR1 SGHVS, CDR2 FNYEAQ. The length of the CDR3 is 14 residues. Deletions cut 3 bases from V and 5 bases from J, with 11 bases between. The CDR3: CASSLGGSDQPQHF. The CDR3 region has the DNA TGTGCCAGCAGCTTGGGGGGGTCGGATCAGCCCCAGCATTTT.

This clonotype was seen only a few times. This sequence joins TRBV5-1 and TRBJ1-6, with 10 bases aligning to TRBD1. Losses at the gene ends were 4 bases for V and 9 bases for J; bases not matched to a gene: 10. The CDR3 totals 16 residues. Germline loops: CDR1 SGHRS, CDR2 YFSETQ. The DNA of the CDR3 is TGCGCCAGCAGCCACAGAGGGACAGGGGAGGGTTCACCCCTCCACTTT. Residues: CASSHRGTGEGSPLHF.

This clonotype occurred many times. This chain uses TRBV18 with TRBJ1-2, with D hard to call. In germline, CDR1 is KGHSH, CDR2 LQKENI. V dropped 0 bases and J dropped 1 base, with 6 bases sitting between them. The CDR3 covers 14 residues. The CDR3, as DNA: TGTGCCAGCTCACCACCGGTAGTTAACTATGGCTACACCTTC. Translating it yields CASSPPVVNYGYTF.

Ten or more counts support this clonotype. This chain connects TRBV7-7 to TRBJ2-5, with TRBD1 matching 10 bases. CDR1 is SSHAT and CDR2 is FNYEAQ in the germline V gene (reference sequence). The CDR3 spans 14 residues. Losses at the gene ends were 1 base for V and 4 bases for J; bases not matched to a gene: 0. The CDR3 is CASSLGTGGETQYF. CDR3 DNA sequence: TGTGCCAGCAGCTTAGGGACAGGGGGAGAGACCCAGTACTTC.

The chain carries TRBV30 and TRBJ2-7; D perhaps matches TRBD2 (5 bases). Germline V lookup: CDR1 GTSNPN, CDR2 SVGIG (reference sequence). CDR3 length: 13 amino acids. V was pared by 4 bases and J by 2 bases, with 12 bases between. The CDR3 DNA reads TGTGCCTGGAATGGACTCGGGGCCTACGAGCAGTACTTC. It translates to CAWNGLGAYEQYF.

This clonotype has at least ten counts. This CDR3 reads CAISESIDTQYF. The CDR3 DNA reads as TGTGCCATCAGTGAGTCGATAGATACGCAGTATTTT. The chain recombines TRBV10-3 with TRBJ2-3; no clear D gene. Germline V CDR1 and CDR2: ENHRY, SYGVKD. There are 12 residues in the CDR3. Trimming took off 0 bases at V and 5 bases at J, with 3 bases between the two ends.

The gene calls are TRBV6-2 or TRBV6-3 and TRBJ1-5; D ambiguous. Deletions cut 6 bases from V and 6 bases from J, with 12 bases between. The CDR3 contains 13 residues. CDR1 and CDR2 (germline): MNHEY, SVGEGT. The CDR3 loop reads CASSSTRFQPQHF. CDR3 nucleotides: TGTGCCAGCAGCTCGACCCGGTTTCAGCCCCAGCATTTT.

This clonotype was counted only a few times. V gene TRBV5-1 combines with J gene TRBJ2-1, with 11 bases aligning to TRBD2. The CDR3 extends over 15 amino acids. The V gene end was trimmed by 2 bases and the J gene end by 7 bases; junction bases not matched to a gene: 5. Germline-derived CDR1 and CDR2 are SGHRS and YFSETQ. The CDR3 nucleotides read TGCGCCAGCAGCTTTAGCGGGGGGGCGAGAAATGAGCAGTTCTTC. Amino acid sequence: CASSFSGGARNEQFF.

This clonotype has at least ten counts. This sequence joins TRBV7-6 and TRBJ2-3, with TRBD1 matching over 8 bases. Germline V gene data show CDR1 as SGHVS and CDR2 as FNYEAQ. This CDR3 has 16 residues. After removal of 1 base from V and 6 bases from J, the junction contained 9 bases not matched to a gene. The CDR3 loop reads CASSLEWGTGGDTQYF. In DNA form, the CDR3 reads TGTGCCAGCAGCTTAGAGTGGGGGACAGGCGGGGATACGCAGTATTTT.

This clonotype was seen at least ten times. This chain connects TRBV20-1 to TRBJ1-2; D might be TRBD1 (5 bases). The CDR3 is made up of 13 amino acids. With 3 bases removed from V and 5 bases from J, the gap between germline ends came to 13 bases. CDR1 and CDR2 (germline): DFQATT, SNEGSKA (reference sequence). The CDR3 is CSARETGRYGYTF. DNA for the CDR3: TGCAGTGCTAGGGAGACGGGGCGATATGGCTACACCTTC.

In its sample, this clonotype was seen many times. This chain connects TRBV28 to TRBJ2-7; tentative D call: TRBD2 (5 bases). Germline CDR1 and CDR2: MDHEN and SYDVKM. V lost 3 bases to trimming and J lost 4 bases, with 10 bases between them. The CDR3 loop spans 13 amino acids. The CDR3 DNA follows: TGTGCCAGCAGTTTCGGCGGGTTGTACGAGCAGTACTTC. This sequence encodes CASSFGGLYEQYF.

The sample holds many counts of this clonotype. The J gene is TRBJ2-2, the V gene TRBV30; the D gene is possibly TRBD2 (5 bases). V was clipped by 2 bases and J by 7 bases, with 8 bases between them. There are 12 residues in the CDR3. The germline V gene encodes CDR1 GTSNPN and CDR2 SVGIG (reference sequence). The CDR3 region is CAWSPGNGELFF. As DNA, the CDR3 is TGTGCCTGGAGTCCCGGGAACGGGGAGCTGTTTTTT.

This clonotype was seen many times. The chain combines TRBV6-1 with TRBJ2-7; 13 nucleotides align to TRBD2. The germline CDR1 and CDR2 sequences are MNHNS and SASEGT. The CDR3 length is 15 residues. With 10 bases clipped from V and 8 bases from J, the junction kept 14 bases outside the gene matches. CDR3 region: CATGTSGTGLQKQYF. The CDR3 nucleotides are TGTGCCACCGGGACTAGCGGGACCGGACTCCAGAAGCAGTACTTC.

This clonotype was counted ten times or more. The chain has TRBV7-9 and TRBJ1-1; D unclear. The CDR3 has 14 amino acids. With 4 bases removed from V and 3 bases from J, the gap between germline ends came to 12 bases. Germline V gives CDR1 SEHNR, CDR2 FQNEAQ (reference sequence). The chain's CDR3 is CASSSLGSYTEAFF. The CDR3 region has the DNA TGTGCCAGCAGCTCCCTTGGGAGCTACACTGAAGCTTTCTTT.